This is a list of T cell receptor beta chains from one sample in a study of T cells in narcolepsy. Data came from immunoSEQ multiplex PCR; TCRdb stores just in-frame clones and leaves some out. The sample has about 31,000 clones; just under 80% are singletons. Material: CD45RA- memory CD4+ T cells from PBMCs. These receptors all stem from a human donor with narcolepsy. Each CDR3 is given with its conserved first and last residue.

j_call v_call cdr3_aa
TRBJ2-2 TRBV5-1 CASSLLGSGELFF
TRBJ1-3 TRBV18 CASSSSAGAGNTIYF
TRBJ2-3 TRBV27 CASSFQLAGAGDTQYF
TRBJ2-3 TRBV5-1 CASSLKDTQYF
TRBJ2-2 TRBV9 CASSVGGGTSGKGGELFF
TRBJ2-3 TRBV25-1 CASSDPRPADTQYF
TRBJ2-7 TRBV13 CASSYGGPGYEQYF
TRBJ1-5 TRBV10-3 CAISESKGPRGGPQHF
TRBJ1-4 TRBV6-1 CASSDRRGEKLFF
TRBJ2-1 TRBV27 CASSLFLGVEQFF
TRBJ2-7 TRBV7-2 CASSVRWGGKQYF
TRBJ1-2 TRBV14 CASSPKAYTGYTF
TRBJ2-5 TRBV19 CASSPGRASEETQYF
TRBJ2-5 TRBV10-1 CASSESGMARETQYF
TRBJ2-1 TRBV7-3 CASSLFGLAGGDEQFF
TRBJ1-2 TRBV5-1 CASSLAGNYGYTF
TRBJ1-3 TRBV27 CASSRDRGDSVGNTIYF
TRBJ1-6 TRBV19 CASKETQSSGSPLHF
TRBJ1-5 TRBV7-8 CASSRSGNQPQHF
TRBJ2-2 TRBV19 CATSPKANTGELFF
TRBJ1-1 TRBV6-5 CASRARNYPEAFF
TRBJ2-2 TRBV2 CASSDSTGAGELLF
TRBJ2-1 TRBV5-1 CASSSIAGAGSYNEQFF
TRBJ1-1 TRBV5-1 CASSYRTGMNTEAFF
TRBJ2-1 TRBV7-6 CASSLARLAGVNEQFF
TRBJ2-3 TRBV5-5 CASRKDRGWSDTQYF
TRBJ1-4 TRBV14 CASSQGTGTPEKLFF
TRBJ1-1 TRBV5-4 CASKRGQNTEAFF
TRBJ2-2 TRBV4-1 CASSPRRTDELFF
TRBJ1-4 TRBV6-5 CAARRAANEKLFF
TRBJ2-1 TRBV20-1 CSASNNNEQFF
TRBJ2-3 TRBV7-6 CASSLRGAASTDTQYF
TRBJ2-7 TRBV6-5 CASSYSLADLYEQYF
TRBJ1-1 TRBV4-2 CASSLGGVVYTEAFF
TRBJ2-1 TRBV29-1 CSVEVGTSSYNEQFF
TRBJ1-1 TRBV5-1 CASSLVPRNTEAFF
TRBJ2-1 TRBV19 CASSIDRWREEQFF